The 17 T cell receptor beta chains below come from one sample, sequenced in a study of cytomegalovirus exposure and HLA in healthy donors. A multiplex PCR was run with 60 Vbeta primers and 13 Jbeta primers. Libraries were prepared by immunoSEQ multiplex PCR; TCRdb keeps only in-frame clonotypes and omits some of them. The sample gives about 150,000 clones, around 80% of which show up once; roughly 4.2% is in the top ten. The sample comprised PBMCs. These receptors were obtained from a woman aged 40-49 years in good health and CMV-seronegative.

The J gene is TRBJ2-3, the V gene TRBV6-5; 8 positions agree with TRBD2. The CDR3 sequence is 14 residues long. The junction had 7 bases not matched to a gene; V was cut back by 5 bases and J by 6 bases. Looked up from germline, CDR1 is MNHEY and CDR2 is SVGAGI. CDR3 DNA: TGTGCCAGCAGTCCCCAGCGGGAGTGGGATACGCAGTATTTT. Amino acid sequence: CASSPQREWDTQYF.

The chain couples TRBV6-5 to TRBJ1-1; the D is unclear. CDR3 length: 14 residues. The V end was cut by 6 bases, the J end by 3 bases, with 14 bases between. Germline loops: CDR1 MNHEY, CDR2 SVGAGI. As DNA, the CDR3 is TGTGCCAGCAGCGGACTGACACTCCACACTGAAGCTTTCTTT. Translated: CASSGLTLHTEAFF.

The chain uses TRBV6-5 and TRBJ2-7, with D possibly matching TRBD1 (6 bases). The CDR3 length is 14 residues. V gave up 5 bases and J gave up 4 bases, with 15 bases separating them. Germline CDR1 reads MNHEY; CDR2 reads SVGAGI. CDR3 nucleotide sequence: TGTGCCAGCAGTCGCAACAGGGTGGGGTACGAGCAGTACTTC. Translation: CASSRNRVGYEQYF.

The J gene is TRBJ2-2, the V gene TRBV5-1; D may be TRBD2 (6 bases). This CDR3 is 17 amino acids long. Germline CDR1 SGHRS, CDR2 YFSETQ. With 5 bases removed from V and 1 base from J, the gap between germline ends came to 18 bases. CDR3 in DNA: TGCGCCAGCAGTTGGGGACCGCCGGGACTGAACACCGGGGAGCTGTTTTTT. As protein: CASSWGPPGLNTGELFF.

The V and J genes are TRBV6-5 and TRBJ2-2; the match to TRBD1 covers 7 bases. The CDR3 runs to 15 residues. The V and J ends lost 6 bases and 1 base, in that order; junction bases with no gene match: 5. Looked up from germline, CDR1 is MNHEY and CDR2 is SVGAGI. The CDR3: CASSPGTVNTGELFF. For the CDR3, the DNA is TGTGCCAGCAGCCCCGGGACAGTGAACACCGGGGAGCTGTTTTTT.

The chain combines TRBV6-4 with TRBJ2-1; 15 bases fit TRBD2. The germline gives CDR1 MRHNA, CDR2 SNTAGT. The J segment lost 9 bases and the V segment lost 3 bases, leaving 3 bases of the junction unmatched. The CDR3 is 15 amino acids. Here the CDR3 reads CASSETGLAGGEQFF. CDR3 in DNA: TGTGCCAGCAGTGAAACGGGACTAGCGGGGGGTGAGCAGTTCTTC.

The CDR3 sequence is CASSLGGIGNTIYF. DNA for the CDR3: TGTGCCAGCAGCCTCGGGGGGATAGGAAACACCATATATTTT. The J gene is TRBJ1-3, the V gene TRBV28; possible D gene TRBD1, 5 bases. There are 14 residues in the CDR3. V was cut by 6 bases and J by 4 bases, with 13 bases left in between. CDR1 and CDR2 from the germline V gene are MDHEN and SYDVKM.

This chain's CDR3 is CASSRLGANTGELFF. Written as DNA, the CDR3 is TGTGCCAGCAGTCGGTTAGGGGCTAACACCGGGGAGCTGTTTTTT. This chain links TRBV6-5 with TRBJ2-2; the D gene is possibly TRBD1 (5 bases). CDR1 and CDR2 from the germline V gene are MNHEY and SVGAGI. V was trimmed by 5 bases and J by 2 bases, leaving 12 bases between them. This CDR3 spans 15 amino acids.

The rearrangement links TRBV27 to TRBJ1-1, with TRBD1 identical over 8 bases. The CDR3 has 15 amino acids. The J segment lost 3 bases and the V segment lost 6 bases, leaving 9 bases of the junction unmatched. Germline V CDR1 and CDR2: MNHEY, SMNVEV (reference sequence). CDR3 nucleotides: TGTGCCAGCAGCATAGGGTGGACAGGGCACACTGAAGCTTTCTTT. Its translation is CASSIGWTGHTEAFF.

The chain joins TRBV10-2 to TRBJ2-3; D may be TRBD2 (6 bases). From germline, CDR1 is WSHSY and CDR2 SAAADI. The CDR3 runs to 15 residues. Trimming cost V 0 bases and J 7 bases, with 14 bases left between them. The CDR3 DNA follows: TGCGCCAGCAGTGAGTCGACTAGATATCCGTATACGCAGTATTTT. Its translation is CASSESTRYPYTQYF.

This clone has just one count. The chain has TRBV29-1 and TRBJ1-2, with unresolved D. CDR1 is SQVTM, CDR2 ANQGSEA, per germline. Trimming took off 6 bases at V and 6 bases at J, with 14 bases between the two ends. The CDR3 runs 12 residues. The DNA of the CDR3 is TGCAGCGTCGCGGGGAGGGCCCATGGCTACACCTTC. This gives the protein CSVAGRAHGYTF.

The rearrangement uses TRBV29-1 and TRBJ2-1; D uncertain. The V gene lost 6 bases and the J gene lost 6 bases, with 6 bases spanning the gap. CDR1 SQVTM and CDR2 ANQGSEA come from the germline V gene. This CDR3 region has 10 residues. CDR3: CSVLFNEQFF. In nucleotides, the CDR3 is TGCAGCGTCCTCTTCAATGAGCAGTTCTTC.

V is TRBV5-5 and J is TRBJ1-2, with 8 bases aligning to TRBD1. Germline values: CDR1 SGHKS, CDR2 YYEKEE (reference sequence). The CDR3 runs to 15 residues. After removal of 1 base from V and 2 bases from J, the junction contained 4 bases not matched to a gene. The CDR3 spells CASSLFGQGNYGYTF. Here the CDR3 DNA reads TGTGCCAGCAGCTTGTTCGGACAGGGAAACTATGGCTACACCTTC. Drawing the rest from reference TRBV5-5 and TRBJ1-2, the complete variable domain is DAGVTQSPTHLIKTRGQQVTLRCSPISGHKSVSWYQQVLGQGPQFIFQYYEKEERGRGNFPDRFSARQFPNYSSELNVNALLLGDSALYLCASSLFGQGNYGYTFGSGTRLTVV.

The rearrangement joins TRBV6-9 to TRBJ1-1, with 12 bases matching TRBD1. Germline V gene sequence: CDR1 MNHGY, CDR2 SVAAGI. The CDR3 extends over 16 amino acids. V lost 4 bases, J lost 9 bases, and 12 bases stayed unmatched. The CDR3 bases are TGTGCCAGCAGTTCTCCGAGGGACAGGGGGCTCCCAAAAGCTTTCTTT. The encoded protein is CASSSPRDRGLPKAFF.

As for this clone: Compared with germline, one end of the junction differs, possibly owing to a read error. The genes are TRBV7-7 and TRBJ2-3; tentative D call: TRBD1 (5 bases). The length of the CDR3 is 15 residues. Germline V gives CDR1 SSHAT, CDR2 FNYEAQ (reference sequence). The CDR3 nucleotides are TGTGCTAGCAGCTTAGGGGTGGGCGGCACAGATACGCAGTATTTT. As protein: CASSLGVGGTDTQYF.

J is TRBJ2-5 and V is TRBV5-1; D is possibly TRBD2 (7 bases). Between the trimmed V and J ends, which lost 3 bases and 2 bases, there was a span of 14 bases. The germline CDR1 and CDR2 sequences are SGHRS and YFSETQ. The CDR3 sequence is 15 residues long. The CDR3 sequence is CASSWGAGAQETQYF. The CDR3 nucleotides are TGCGCCAGCAGCTGGGGGGCGGGGGCGCAAGAGACCCAGTACTTC.

This chain joins TRBV29-1 and TRBJ2-7, with D perhaps matching TRBD1 (6 bases). The length of the CDR3 is 12 residues. Trimming removed 7 bases from V and 3 bases from J, with 13 bases in between. Per the germline V gene, CDR1 is SQVTM and CDR2 is ANQGSEA. The CDR3 loop reads CSGADRVYEQYF. The CDR3 coding sequence is TGCAGCGGAGCGGACAGAGTCTACGAGCAGTACTTC.